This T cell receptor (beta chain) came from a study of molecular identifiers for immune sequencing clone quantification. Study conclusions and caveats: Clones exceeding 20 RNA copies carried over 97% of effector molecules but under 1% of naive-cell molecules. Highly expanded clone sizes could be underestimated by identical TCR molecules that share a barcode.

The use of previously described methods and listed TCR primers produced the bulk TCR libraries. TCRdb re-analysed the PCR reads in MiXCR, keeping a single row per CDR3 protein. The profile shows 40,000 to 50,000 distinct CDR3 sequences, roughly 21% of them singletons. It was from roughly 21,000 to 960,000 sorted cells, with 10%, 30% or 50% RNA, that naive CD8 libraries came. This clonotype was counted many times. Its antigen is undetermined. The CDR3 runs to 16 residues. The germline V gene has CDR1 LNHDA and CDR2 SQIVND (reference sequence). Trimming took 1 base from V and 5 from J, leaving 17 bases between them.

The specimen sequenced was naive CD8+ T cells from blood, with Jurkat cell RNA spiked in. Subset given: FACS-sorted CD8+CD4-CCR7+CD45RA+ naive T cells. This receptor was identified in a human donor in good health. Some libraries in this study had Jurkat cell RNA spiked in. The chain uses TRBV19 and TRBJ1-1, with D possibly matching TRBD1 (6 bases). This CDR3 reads CASSIAHQGFGTEAFF. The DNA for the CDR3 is TGTGCCAGTAGTATAGCCCACCAGGGGTTTGGGACTGAAGCTTTCTTT.